This TCR beta chain was retrieved from a study of early T cells in non-severe SARS-CoV-2 infection (TCRdb year 2021). Broadly, across the study: Bulk RNA from unsorted whole blood was used for TCR sequencing, so alpha and beta chains could not be paired. Study-wide findings and limitations: Matching against VDJdb was skewed toward anti-spike CD8 responses, likely underestimated virus-specific expansions, and missed private and CD4 specificities.

In its sample, this clonotype was seen a few times. Its antigen is currently not known. It has no much larger one-base neighbor in the sample; base qualities were not kept. From V the trimming removes 1 base and from J it removes 3 bases, while the gene matches leave 0 bases of the junction unaccounted for. The CDR3 goes from the cysteine to the phenylalanine over 15 residues. Solely the CDR3 DNA is kept, with 45 bases framed from the first base. Based on the germline V gene, the CDR1 and CDR2 sequences are SGHVS and FQNEAQ. This was a case-control study nested in a cohort of healthcare workers in London, UK, who had nasopharyngeal swab PCR tests and blood samples taken every week. Healthcare workers were recruited between 23 and 31 March 2020, during the week of the UK lockdown, and were followed weekly for up to about 15 weeks. Library preparation was by 5' RACE. This sample was sequenced with a NextSeq 500. Unique molecular identifiers were attached to individual cDNA molecules in the TCR library protocol so that sequencing error and PCR bias could be corrected. Sequencing covered both TCR alpha and beta chains, and within each sample the abundances of alpha and beta sequences were tightly co-correlated. Regarding the original processing steps: Decombinator V4 was used to annotate the V gene, J gene and CDR3 of the TCR sequences. TCRs were defined as expanded if a significant change between any two time points was detected under a Poisson model with p below 0.0001. TCR abundances were normalised to the total number of TCRs sequenced in each sample and reported as counts per million. TRAV1-2 paired with TRAJ12, TRAJ20 or TRAJ33 defined MAIT TCRs, while TRAV10 paired with TRAJ18 defined iNKT TCRs. VDJdb, accessed 1 November 2021, was searched for CMV, EBV and SARS-CoV-2 annotated TCRs, with TCRs annotated for multiple antigens excluded. TCRdb took the public reads, trimmed them with fastp at Q25, ran MiXCR for clone calling and kept in-frame beta chains. Rows with a matching CDR3 protein are joined into one entry that keeps the most common DNA and genes. For this entry, the V and J calls and clone size follow TCRdb and not the study's own pipeline. This sample gives 90,000 to 120,000 distinct CDR3 sequences in total; around 10% of them show up just once. The ten biggest clones cover about 8.1% of the sample.

Sequences were obtained from whole blood. The chain is assembled from TRBV7-8 and TRBJ2-7; TRBD2 matches 13 bases in the middle. The sequence was obtained from an adult who was a healthcare worker with PCR-confirmed SARS-CoV-2 infection or an uninfected control (not recorded which). In nucleotide form, the sequence is TGTGCCAGCAGCTTAGGGACTAGCGGGGGCTACGAGCAGTACTTC. Translated, this is CASSLGTSGGYEQYF.